The 26 T cell receptor beta chains listed next were all sequenced from one sample in a study of CD8+CD57+ T cells in acquired aplastic anemia. The use of genomic DNA as template underpinned the TCR beta VDJ and CDR3 profiling. TCRdb reprocessed the reads via MiXCR and lists one record per CDR3 protein. The table lists a few hundred thousand distinct CDR3 sequences, approximately 70% of them singletons, with around 4% in the top ten. The sample was sorted CD4+, CD8+, or CD8+CD57+ T cells (not recorded which) from PBMCs. The receptors shown here come from a human donor in good health, serving as a control.

Regarding this clonotype: It may be a read error: a sequence one base away is much more abundant. The chain employs TRBV6-2 or TRBV6-3 and TRBJ1-2; 8 bases are shared with TRBD1. Germline assignment: CDR1 MNHEY and CDR2 SVGEGT. CDR3 length: 14 residues. CDR3 amino acids: CASSTGGPNYGYAF. Here the CDR3 DNA reads TGTGCCAGCAGCACAGGGGGTCCAAACTATGGCTACGCCTTC.

The V and J genes are TRBV5-6 and TRBJ2-1; 7 bases fit TRBD2. CDR1 and CDR2 (germline): SGHDT, YYEEEE. Losses at the gene ends were 3 bases for V and 7 bases for J; bases not matched to a gene: 4. The CDR3 runs to 13 residues. The CDR3 reads CASSSRGENEQFF. DNA of the CDR3: TGTGCCAGCAGCTCCCGGGGGGAGAATGAGCAGTTCTTC.

The chain combines TRBV18 with TRBJ2-5; TRBD1 or TRBD2 may be the D gene (5 bases each). The CDR3 totals 13 residues. V lost 3 bases and J 4 bases, leaving 9 bases between the germline ends. Germline CDR1 and CDR2: KGHSH and LQKENI. CDR3 in amino acids: CASSPGVIETQYF. The DNA for the CDR3 is TGTGCCAGCTCACCGGGGGTTATAGAGACCCAGTACTTC.

The chain carries TRBV2 and TRBJ2-5; D unclear. Deletions cut 8 bases from V and 7 bases from J, with 23 bases between. The CDR3 contains 15 residues. Germline V gene lookup returns CDR1 SNHLY and CDR2 FYNNEI. This chain's CDR3 is CASGPRNKVVGTQYF. DNA for the CDR3: TGTGCCAGCGGCCCTCGGAACAAGGTCGTTGGGACCCAGTACTTC.

About this clonotype: A clone one base away is much larger, so this may be a read error. The chain joins TRBV3-1 to TRBJ2-7; D gene unclear. Germline V CDR1 and CDR2: LGHDT, YNNKEL (reference sequence). V gave up 4 bases and J gave up 3 bases, with 7 bases separating them. This CDR3 is built from 12 residues. The CDR3 nucleotides read TGTGCCAGCAGCCGATATTTCTACGAGCAGTACTTC. Amino acids: CASSRYFYEQYF.

Many counts were recorded for this clonotype. As DNA, the CDR3 is TGTGCCAGCAGCTTATCCAACCTCTATGGCTACACCTTC. This codes for CASSLSNLYGYTF. The V and J genes are TRBV7-8 and TRBJ1-2; no definite D call. Germline V gene data show CDR1 as SGHVS and CDR2 as FQNEAQ. Trimming pared 2 bases from V and 4 bases from J, leaving 8 bases between. The CDR3 is 13 amino acids. Combining the CDR3 with reference TRBV7-8 and TRBJ1-2 gives the whole variable domain GAGVSQSPRYKVAKRGQDVALRCDPISGHVSLFWYQQALGQGPEFLTYFQNEAQLDKSGLPSDRFFAERPEGSVSTLKIQRTQQEDSAVYLCASSLSNLYGYTFGSGTRLTVV.

About this clonotype itself: The CDR3 carries no conserved terminal phenylalanine or tryptophan, so it likely arises from a read error. Because the CDR3's place on the DNA is in doubt, the DNA is left out and the CDR3 is given as listed by TCRdb. The rearrangement uses TRBV5-1 and TRBJ1-6. Per germline, CDR1 SGHRS and CDR2 YFSETQ. The CDR3 is 10 residues long, counting both termini. The CDR3 sequence: CATGPSPLRY.

Worth noting for this clonotype: One end of the junction is discordant with germline, which a read error may explain. The rearrangement uses TRBV5-4 and TRBJ2-5; 9 nucleotides match TRBD2. Germline V CDR1 and CDR2: SGHNT, YYREEE (reference sequence). The CDR3 length is 14 residues. CDR3 nucleotide sequence: TGTGCCGGCAGCCGAGCGGGGGGCGGAGAGACCCAGTACTTC. It codes for CAGSRAGGGETQYF. The variable domain in full, with the rest retrieved from reference TRBV5-4 and TRBJ2-5, is ETGVTQSPTHLIKTRGQQVTLRCSSQSGHNTVSWYQQALGQGPQFIFQYYREEENGRGNFPPRFSGLQFPNYSSELNVNALELDDSALYLCAGSRAGGGETQYFGPGTRLLVL.

The sample holds many counts of this clonotype. The chain has TRBV20-1 and TRBJ1-1, with unresolved D. The CDR3 has 14 residues. Trimming cost V 6 bases and J 3 bases, with 17 bases left between them. Looked up from germline, CDR1 is DFQATT and CDR2 is SNEGSKA (reference sequence). The CDR3 region is CSADVIQWDTEAFF. CDR3 coding DNA: TGCAGTGCAGACGTCATCCAGTGGGACACTGAAGCTTTCTTT.

This clonotype occurred many times. The genes are TRBV5-6 and TRBJ2-7; D possibly corresponds to TRBD2 (5 bases). The CDR3 sequence is 12 residues long. CDR1 is SGHDT and CDR2 is YYEEEE in the germline V gene. Trimming removed 7 bases from V and 3 bases from J, with 11 bases in between. The CDR3 loop reads CASQFSDYEQYF. The CDR3 DNA follows: TGTGCCAGCCAATTTAGCGACTACGAGCAGTACTTC.

Remarks on this clonotype: Relative to the germline gene, one junction end is altered; a read error may explain this. V gene TRBV7-2 combines with J gene TRBJ2-5; D not resolved. Germline V gene sequence: CDR1 SGHTA, CDR2 FQGNSA. This CDR3 has 14 residues. The CDR3 reads CASSLTADTQYFCF. CDR3 bases: TGTGCCAGCAGCTTAACTGCGGATACGCAGTATTTTTGCTTC.

J is TRBJ2-5 and V is TRBV7-6; possibly TRBD1 or TRBD2 for D (6 bases each). Trimming stripped 5 bases from V and 5 bases from J, with 18 bases between. The CDR3 has 15 amino acids. The germline V gene encodes CDR1 SGHVS and CDR2 FNYEAQ. This chain's CDR3 is CASSPRWGAGETQYF. The CDR3 DNA reads TGTGCCAGCAGCCCGCGTTGGGGGGCCGGGGAGACCCAGTACTTC.

This clonotype came up a few times. The V gene is TRBV5-5, the J gene TRBJ2-3; 7 bases fit TRBD1. This CDR3 has 16 amino acids. V trimming: 1 base; J trimming: 2 bases; junction bases outside the gene matches: 7. Germline CDR1 is SGHKS and CDR2 is YYEKEE (reference sequence). The CDR3, as DNA: TGTGCCAGCAGCTTGAGGCGAGGGGGCCTCACAGATACGCAGTATTTT. This codes for CASSLRRGGLTDTQYF.

As to this clonotype: A much larger clone differs from this one at a single base, so this may be a read error. The chain has TRBV3-1 and TRBJ1-2; 7 positions agree with TRBD1. The CDR3 spans 11 residues. V lost 6 bases to trimming and J lost 12 bases; unmatched junction nucleotides: 7. In germline, CDR1 is LGHDT, CDR2 YNNKEL (reference sequence). CDR3: CASRNRGGHTF. The CDR3 bases are TGTGCCAGCAGGAACAGGGGAGGCCACACCTTC.

The sample holds a few counts of this clonotype. This rearrangement joins TRBV27 to TRBJ1-1, with a tentative D call TRBD1 (5 bases). The CDR3 extends over 13 amino acids. Germline V gives CDR1 MNHEY, CDR2 SMNVEV (reference sequence). V lost 6 bases and J 0 bases, leaving 8 bases between the germline ends. CDR3 in DNA: TGTGCCAGCAGGGGGGGGGTGAACACTGAAGCTTTCTTT. Translated: CASRGGVNTEAFF.

Comment on this clonotype: The CDR3 does not close with the conserved phenylalanine or tryptophan, likely indicating a read error. It is unclear where the CDR3 begins or ends on the DNA, so no DNA is shown, and the CDR3 is as TCRdb lists it. The V gene is TRBV7-2, the J gene TRBJ1-5. CDR1 SGHTA and CDR2 FQGNSA come from the germline V gene. The CDR3 length is 13 residues, termini included. The CDR3 loop is CASSLDRWVREHV.

This clonotype was seen ten or more times. This chain joins TRBV20-1 and TRBJ2-7; D is unresolved. V dropped 7 bases and J dropped 3 bases, with 16 bases sitting between them. The CDR3 loop spans 13 amino acids. Germline-derived CDR1 and CDR2 are DFQATT and SNEGSKA (reference sequence). CDR3 DNA sequence: TGCAGTGTCCGCTTGGGTATTGGCTACGAGCAGTACTTC. Its translation: CSVRLGIGYEQYF.

Only a few counts were recorded for this clonotype. This sequence joins TRBV15 and TRBJ2-3; the D gene could be TRBD1 or TRBD2 (5 bases each). V lost 3 bases and J lost 2, with 9 bases in between. This CDR3 is built from 14 residues. The germline CDR1 and CDR2 sequences are LNHNV and YYDKDF (reference sequence). The CDR3 nucleotides are TGTGCCACCAGCAGCGGGGCGATCACAGATACGCAGTATTTT. Residues: CATSSGAITDTQYF.

A single count supports this clonotype. The rearrangement uses TRBV19 and TRBJ2-5, with D perhaps given as TRBD1 or TRBD2 (5 bases each). The ends were cut back, 5 bases at V and 5 bases at J, with 12 bases in the middle. CDR3 size: 13 residues. Germline assignment: CDR1 LNHDA and CDR2 SQIVND (reference sequence). The CDR3 spells CASSPGWGETQYF. CDR3 sequence (DNA): TGTGCCAGTAGTCCTGGGTGGGGGGAGACCCAGTACTTC.

This clonotype has just a few counts. The V call is TRBV25-1, the J call TRBJ2-6; D unclear. Trimming pared 7 bases from V and 3 bases from J, leaving 28 bases between. There are 20 residues in the CDR3. Germline V gives CDR1 MGHDK, CDR2 SYGVNS. The CDR3 DNA is TGTGCCAGCACCGCCAACGAATCCCCAGGCACTTTGGGTGGGGCCAACGTCCTGACTTTC. Translating it yields CASTANESPGTLGGANVLTF.

This clonotype was detected only a few times. Lacking the conserved final phenylalanine or tryptophan, this CDR3 likely reflects a read error. The DNA is omitted, as the CDR3 cannot be located on it reliably, and the CDR3 follows TCRdb's listing. The chain employs TRBV2 and TRBJ2-6; the table assigns TRBD2, which was not confirmed against the DNA. The CDR3 length is 9 residues, termini included. Germline-derived CDR1 and CDR2 are SNHLY and FYNNEI. The CDR3: CASSEMVTS.

To note about this clonotype: At one end, the junction sequence differs from germline, possibly due to a read error. The chain combines TRBV5-1 with TRBJ2-5; D is undetermined. In germline, CDR1 is SGHRS, CDR2 YFSETQ. The length of the CDR3 is 13 residues. The CDR3 sequence: CASSKRRSENQYF. DNA for the CDR3: TGCGCCAGCAGCAAACGGCGGTCGGAGAACCAGTACTTC.

The chain carries TRBV9 and TRBJ1-6; D not certain. V was cut by 4 bases and J by 5 bases, with 13 bases left in between. Germline lookup yields CDR1 SGDLS and CDR2 YYNGEE. The CDR3 extends over 15 amino acids. The CDR3 spells CASSLAVANNSPLHF. CDR3 nucleotides: TGTGCCAGCAGCTTAGCGGTAGCTAATAATTCACCCCTCCACTTT. Variable domain in full (rest from reference TRBV9 and TRBJ1-6): DSGVTQTPKHLITATGQRVTLRCSPRSGDLSVYWYQQSLDQGLQFLIQYYNGEERAKGNILERFSAQQFPDLHSELNLSSLELGDSALYFCASSLAVANNSPLHFGNGTRLTVT.

In this sample, this clonotype turned up many times. This chain connects TRBV19 to TRBJ1-1; tentatively, D is TRBD1 (6 bases). The CDR3 consists of 14 residues. Germline assignment: CDR1 LNHDA and CDR2 SQIVND (reference sequence). The germline V and J ends were trimmed by 5 bases and 1 base, with 11 bases remaining between them. In DNA form, the CDR3 reads TGTGCCAGTAGTGCAGGGGTTAAGAACACTGAAGCTTTCTTT. This encodes CASSAGVKNTEAFF.

As concerns this clonotype: Since no conserved phenylalanine or tryptophan closes the CDR3, a read error is the likely cause. No DNA is shown, since the ends of the CDR3 on it are uncertain; the CDR3 is the one TCRdb lists. The chain combines TRBV7-8 with TRBJ1-1. Germline V CDR1 and CDR2: SGHVS, FQNEAQ. The CDR3 is made up of 13 amino acids, end residues included. The chain's CDR3 is CASSLAPQPRQPQ.

Regarding this clonotype: One end of the junction does not line up with germline, which may come from a read error. The rearrangement uses TRBV11-3 and TRBJ1-1; TRBD1 is a possible D gene (6 bases). The CDR3 sequence is 14 residues long. CDR1 is SGHNT, CDR2 YENEEA, per germline. CDR3 sequence (DNA): TGTGCCAGCAGCTTACGTGGGGGCATCACAGATACGCAGTTT. Its translation is CASSLRGGITDTQF.